This T cell receptor beta chain was profiled in a study of human T cells and chemical hapten exposure. This clonotype occurred a few times. In germline, CDR1 is SGHDN, CDR2 FVKESK. V gave up 4 bases and J gave up 4 bases; unmatched junction bases: 9. There are 16 residues in the CDR3. Regarding time point: patch test 1, 2 weeks after DPC sensitization. The treatment is: therapeutic diphenylcyclopropenone sensitization with weekly scalp DPC. In the authors' methods: There were a median of around 100,000 TCRs per sample, with a range from roughly 20,000 to 700,000. TCRdb re-derived calls from the RACE reads in MiXCR, one entry per CDR3 protein. The V and J calls shown here were made by TCRdb, not taken from the authors' results. The data show fewer than 130,000 distinct CDR3 sequences, with approximately 10% seen just once and around 3.5% held by the top ten.

The sample was whole blood, taken in connection with sensitization to the hapten diphenylcyclopropenone (DPC). The origin of this receptor is a woman between 40 and 55 years old with alopecia areata. Some clones in this sample may be carry-over from other donors' samples. The chain recombines TRBV14 with TRBJ2-3, with 9 bases that match TRBD2. CDR3 sequence reads: CASSPPRGLASDTQYF. CDR3 nucleotides: TGTGCCAGCAGCCCCCCTAGGGGACTAGCCTCAGATACGCAGTATTTT.